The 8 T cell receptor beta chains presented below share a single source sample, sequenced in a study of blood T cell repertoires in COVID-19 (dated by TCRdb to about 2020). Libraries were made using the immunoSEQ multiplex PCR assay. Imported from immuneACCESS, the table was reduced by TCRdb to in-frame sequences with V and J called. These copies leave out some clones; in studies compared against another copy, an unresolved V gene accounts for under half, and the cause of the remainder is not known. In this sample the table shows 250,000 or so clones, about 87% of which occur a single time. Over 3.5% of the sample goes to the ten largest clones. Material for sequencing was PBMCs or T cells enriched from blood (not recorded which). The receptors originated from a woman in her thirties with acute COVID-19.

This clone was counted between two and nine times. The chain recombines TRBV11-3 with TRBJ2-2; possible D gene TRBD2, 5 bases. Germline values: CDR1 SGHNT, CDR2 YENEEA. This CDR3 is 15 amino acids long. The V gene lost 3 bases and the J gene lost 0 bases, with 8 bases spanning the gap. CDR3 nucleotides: TGTGCCAGCAGCTTCGGACTTGCGAACACCGGGGAGCTGTTTTTT. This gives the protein CASSFGLANTGELFF.

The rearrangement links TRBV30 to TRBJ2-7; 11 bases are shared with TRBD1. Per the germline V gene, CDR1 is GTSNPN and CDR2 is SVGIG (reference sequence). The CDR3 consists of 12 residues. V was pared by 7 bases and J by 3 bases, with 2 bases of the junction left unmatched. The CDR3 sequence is CAFGTGGYEQYF. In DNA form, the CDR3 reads TGTGCCTTTGGGACAGGGGGCTACGAGCAGTACTTC.

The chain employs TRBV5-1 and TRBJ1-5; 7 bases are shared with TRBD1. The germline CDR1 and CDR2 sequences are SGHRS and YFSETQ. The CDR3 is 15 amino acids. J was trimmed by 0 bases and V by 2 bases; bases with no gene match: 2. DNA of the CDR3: TGCGCCAGCAGCTTATCAGGGGGTAGCAATCAGCCCCAGCATTTT. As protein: CASSLSGGSNQPQHF.

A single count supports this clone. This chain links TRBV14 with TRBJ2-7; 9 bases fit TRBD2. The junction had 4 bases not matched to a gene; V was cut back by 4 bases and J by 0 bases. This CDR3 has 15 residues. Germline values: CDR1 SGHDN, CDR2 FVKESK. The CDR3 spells CASSPRSGSSYEQYF. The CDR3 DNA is TGTGCCAGCAGCCCCCGTAGCGGGAGCTCCTACGAGCAGTACTTC.

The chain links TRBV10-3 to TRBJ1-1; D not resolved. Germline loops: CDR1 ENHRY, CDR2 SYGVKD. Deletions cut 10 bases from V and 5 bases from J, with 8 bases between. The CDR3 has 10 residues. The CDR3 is CATRGTEAFF. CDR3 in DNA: TGTGCCACCCGGGGAACTGAAGCTTTCTTT.

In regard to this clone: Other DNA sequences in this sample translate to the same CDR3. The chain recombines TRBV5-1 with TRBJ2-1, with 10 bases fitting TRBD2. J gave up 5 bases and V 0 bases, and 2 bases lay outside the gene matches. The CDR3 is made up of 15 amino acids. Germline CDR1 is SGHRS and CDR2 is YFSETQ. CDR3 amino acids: CASSLGTSGNNEQFF. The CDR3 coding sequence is TGCGCCAGCAGCTTGGGGACTAGCGGTAACAATGAGCAGTTCTTC.

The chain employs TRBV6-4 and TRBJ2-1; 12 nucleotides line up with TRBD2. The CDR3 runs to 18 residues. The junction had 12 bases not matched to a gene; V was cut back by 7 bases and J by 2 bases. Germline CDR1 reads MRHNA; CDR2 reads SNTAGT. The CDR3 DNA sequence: TGTGCCAGCACTAGACTAGCGGGAGCGATAACTACCTACAATGAGCAGTTCTTC. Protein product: CASTRLAGAITTYNEQFF.

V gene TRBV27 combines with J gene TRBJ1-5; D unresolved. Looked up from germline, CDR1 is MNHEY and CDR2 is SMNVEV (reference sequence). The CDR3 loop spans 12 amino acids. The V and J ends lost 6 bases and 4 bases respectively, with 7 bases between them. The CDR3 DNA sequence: TGTGCCAGCAGCAATACAAATCAGCCCCAGCATTTT. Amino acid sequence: CASSNTNQPQHF.